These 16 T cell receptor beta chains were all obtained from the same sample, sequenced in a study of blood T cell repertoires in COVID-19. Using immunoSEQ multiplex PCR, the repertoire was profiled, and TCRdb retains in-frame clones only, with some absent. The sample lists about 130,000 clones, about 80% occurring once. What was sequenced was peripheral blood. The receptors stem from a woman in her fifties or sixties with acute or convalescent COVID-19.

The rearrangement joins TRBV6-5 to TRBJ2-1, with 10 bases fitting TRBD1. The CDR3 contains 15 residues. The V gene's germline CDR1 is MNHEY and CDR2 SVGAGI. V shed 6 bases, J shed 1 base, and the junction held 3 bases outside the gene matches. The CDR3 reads CASSDRGLSYNEQFF. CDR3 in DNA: TGTGCCAGCAGCGACAGGGGGCTATCCTACAATGAGCAGTTCTTC.

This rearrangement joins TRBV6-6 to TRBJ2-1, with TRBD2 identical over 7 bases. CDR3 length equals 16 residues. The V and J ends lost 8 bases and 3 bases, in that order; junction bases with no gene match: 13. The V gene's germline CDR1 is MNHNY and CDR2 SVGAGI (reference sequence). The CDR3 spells CASGSGETPNYNEQFF. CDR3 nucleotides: TGTGCCAGCGGGAGCGGGGAGACGCCTAACTACAATGAGCAGTTCTTC.

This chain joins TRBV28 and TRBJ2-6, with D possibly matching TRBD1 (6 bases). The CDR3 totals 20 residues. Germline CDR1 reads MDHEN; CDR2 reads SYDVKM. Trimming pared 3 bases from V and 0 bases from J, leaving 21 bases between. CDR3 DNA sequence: TGTGCCAGCAGTTTCAAGGTCTTAGGACAGCGCGACTCTGGGGCCAACGTCCTGACTTTC. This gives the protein CASSFKVLGQRDSGANVLTF.

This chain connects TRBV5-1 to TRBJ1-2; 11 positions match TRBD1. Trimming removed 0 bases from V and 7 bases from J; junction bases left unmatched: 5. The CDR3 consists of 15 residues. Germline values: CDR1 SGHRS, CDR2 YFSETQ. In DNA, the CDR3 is TGCGCCAGCAGCTTGGGTGGACAGGGGGCTGTTGGCTACACCTTC. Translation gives CASSLGGQGAVGYTF.

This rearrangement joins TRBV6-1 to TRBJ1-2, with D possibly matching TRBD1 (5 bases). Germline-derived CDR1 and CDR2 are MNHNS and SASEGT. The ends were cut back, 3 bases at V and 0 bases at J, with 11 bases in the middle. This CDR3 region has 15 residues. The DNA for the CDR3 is TGTGCCAGCAGTGAGACAGCTGGGGCTAACTATGGCTACACCTTC. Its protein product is CASSETAGANYGYTF.

CDR3: CASSLKSSGAPGELFF. In DNA form, the CDR3 reads TGTGCCAGCAGCTTAAAATCTAGCGGGGCCCCCGGGGAGCTGTTTTTT. V is TRBV7-6 and J is TRBJ2-2; 9 bases agree with TRBD2. CDR1 and CDR2 (germline): SGHVS, FNYEAQ. J gave up 6 bases and V 2 bases, and 7 bases lay outside the gene matches. This CDR3 comprises 16 residues.

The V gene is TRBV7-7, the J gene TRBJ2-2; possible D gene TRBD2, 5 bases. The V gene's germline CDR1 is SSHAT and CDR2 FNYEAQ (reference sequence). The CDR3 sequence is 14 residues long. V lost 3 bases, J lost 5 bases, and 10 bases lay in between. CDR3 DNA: TGTGCCAGCAGCTTCGGGGAAAATACCGGGGAGCTGTTTTTT. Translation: CASSFGENTGELFF.

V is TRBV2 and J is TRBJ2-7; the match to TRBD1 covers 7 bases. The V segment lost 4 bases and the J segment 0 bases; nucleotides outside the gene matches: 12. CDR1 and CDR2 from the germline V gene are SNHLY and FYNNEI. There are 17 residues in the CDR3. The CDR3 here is CASSADRRFFSSYEQYV. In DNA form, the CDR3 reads TGTGCCAGCAGTGCGGACAGGCGTTTCTTTAGCTCCTACGAGCAGTACGTC.

CDR3 sequence (DNA): TGTGCCAGCAGCCCCGATGATAGAGGAGCTTTCTTT. Translating gives CASSPDDRGAFF. The chain employs TRBV7-8 and TRBJ1-1, with D unclear. V lost 5 bases, J lost 10 bases, and 14 bases lay in between. Germline V gene sequence: CDR1 SGHVS, CDR2 FQNEAQ. The length of the CDR3 is 12 residues.

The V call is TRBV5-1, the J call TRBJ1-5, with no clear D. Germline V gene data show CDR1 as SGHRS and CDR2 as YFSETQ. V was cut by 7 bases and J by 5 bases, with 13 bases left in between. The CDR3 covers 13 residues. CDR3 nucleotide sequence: TGCGCCAGCCGGGAACTCCCACATCAGCCCCAGCATTTT. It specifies CASRELPHQPQHF.

The CDR3 sequence is CASSPGQGMNTEAFF. As DNA, the CDR3 is TGTGCCAGCTCCCCGGGACAAGGCATGAACACTGAAGCTTTCTTT. J is TRBJ1-1 and V is TRBV18, with D perhaps TRBD1 (6 bases). CDR3 length: 15 amino acids. V lost 6 bases, J lost 0 bases, and 14 bases lay in between. Per the germline V gene, CDR1 is KGHSH and CDR2 is LQKENI.

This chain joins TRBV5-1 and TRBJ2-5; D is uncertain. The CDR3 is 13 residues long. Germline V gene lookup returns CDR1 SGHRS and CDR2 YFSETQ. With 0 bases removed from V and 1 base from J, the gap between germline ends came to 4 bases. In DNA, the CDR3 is TGCGCCAGCAGCTTGGCCTCCCAAGAGACCCAGTACTTC. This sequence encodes CASSLASQETQYF.

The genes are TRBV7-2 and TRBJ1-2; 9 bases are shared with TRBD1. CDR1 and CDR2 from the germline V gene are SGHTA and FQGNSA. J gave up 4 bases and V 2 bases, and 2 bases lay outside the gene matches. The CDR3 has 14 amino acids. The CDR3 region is CASSLTGGFYGYTF. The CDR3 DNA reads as TGTGCCAGCAGCTTAACAGGGGGCTTCTATGGCTACACCTTC.

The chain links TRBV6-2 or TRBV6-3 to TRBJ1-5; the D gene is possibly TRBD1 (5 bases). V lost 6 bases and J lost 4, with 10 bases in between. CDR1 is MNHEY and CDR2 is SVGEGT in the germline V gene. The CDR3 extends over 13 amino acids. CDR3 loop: CASSPTENQPQHF. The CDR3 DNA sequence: TGTGCCAGCAGCCCGACAGAGAATCAGCCCCAGCATTTT.

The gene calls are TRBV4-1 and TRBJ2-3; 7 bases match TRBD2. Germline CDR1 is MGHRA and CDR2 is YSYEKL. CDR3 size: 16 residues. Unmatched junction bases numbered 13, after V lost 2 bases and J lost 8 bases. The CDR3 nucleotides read TGCGCCAGCAGCCAAATAGGGCTAGCGGTACTTGGTACGCAGTATTTT. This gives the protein CASSQIGLAVLGTQYF.

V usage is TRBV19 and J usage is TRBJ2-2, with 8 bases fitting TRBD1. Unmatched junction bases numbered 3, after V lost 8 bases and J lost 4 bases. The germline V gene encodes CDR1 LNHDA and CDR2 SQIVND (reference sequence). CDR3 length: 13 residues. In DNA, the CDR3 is TGTGCCAGTTCCGACAGGGGCACCGGGGAGCTGTTTTTT. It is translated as CASSDRGTGELFF.